A single sample is the source of the 26 T cell receptor beta chains below, sequenced in a study of T cell changes during pregnancy in multiple sclerosis. Measured with immunoSEQ multiplex PCR; TCRdb has only the in-frame clones, and not every one. This sample has 81,000 or so clones; about nine tenths occur once, and the top ten carry approximately 3.3%. The starting material was PBMCs, obtained in the first trimester of pregnancy. Receptors were obtained from a female donor in good health, serving as a control in a pregnancy study. Some clones in this sample may be carry-over from other donors' samples.

The chain employs TRBV6-6 and TRBJ2-1; 7 bases align to TRBD1. Germline CDR1 and CDR2: MNHNY and SVGAGI (reference sequence). V trimming: 7 bases; J trimming: 8 bases; junction bases outside the gene matches: 14. CDR3 length: 15 amino acids. This CDR3 reads CASTAVGGPEDEQFF. In DNA, the CDR3 is TGTGCCAGCACCGCGGTAGGGGGCCCTGAAGATGAGCAGTTCTTC.

The gene calls are TRBV27 and TRBJ2-5; TRBD2 agrees at 8 bases. The ends lost 8 bases at V and 6 bases at J; junction bases unmatched: 8. Germline CDR1 is MNHEY and CDR2 is SMNVEV (reference sequence). CDR3 length: 13 amino acids. The CDR3 nucleotides read TGTGCCAGCCGCTCGGGGGGGCCGAAGACCCAGTACTTC. It codes for CASRSGGPKTQYF.

The chain has TRBV5-4 and TRBJ1-3; D may be TRBD1 (5 bases). CDR1 and CDR2 from the germline V gene are SGHNT and YYREEE (reference sequence). Trimming removed 2 bases at V and 4 bases at J, with 16 bases between. The CDR3 is made up of 16 amino acids. The CDR3 sequence: CASSFGGAQLGNTIYF. For the CDR3, the DNA is TGTGCCAGCAGCTTTGGAGGGGCCCAGTTGGGAAACACCATATATTTT.

This chain links TRBV4-1 with TRBJ2-7; 9 bases are a match to TRBD1. This CDR3 region has 15 residues. J lost 5 bases, V lost 2 bases, and 7 bases had no gene match. Germline V gene lookup returns CDR1 MGHRA and CDR2 YSYEKL. The CDR3 region is CASSQPGTGKNEQYF. The CDR3 DNA reads as TGCGCCAGCAGCCAACCCGGGACAGGGAAGAACGAGCAGTACTTC.

The chain carries TRBV11-2 and TRBJ1-5; TRBD1 matches at 9 bases. Germline CDR1 reads SGHAT; CDR2 reads FQNNGV. The CDR3 has 14 residues. V lost 9 bases to trimming and J lost 1 base; unmatched junction nucleotides: 4. The CDR3 loop reads CARQGAGSNQPQHF. The CDR3 region has the DNA TGTGCCAGACAGGGGGCAGGAAGCAATCAGCCCCAGCATTTT.

The DNA of the CDR3 is TGTGCCAGCTCCCCGGGACAGGGGAATGGTGAAAAACTGTTTTTT. This translates into CASSPGQGNGEKLFF. The chain has TRBV18 and TRBJ1-4; 10 bases align to TRBD1. This CDR3 contains 15 residues. CDR1 and CDR2 from the germline V gene are KGHSH and LQKENI. V lost 6 bases, J lost 7 bases, and 8 bases stayed unmatched.

This chain connects TRBV18 to TRBJ1-5; D uncertain. The CDR3 sequence is 13 residues long. Germline V CDR1 and CDR2: KGHSH, LQKENI. The germline V and J ends were trimmed by 6 bases and 1 base, with 7 bases remaining between them. Here the CDR3 reads CASSLGSNQPQHF. CDR3 DNA: TGTGCCAGCTCTCTCGGGAGCAATCAGCCCCAGCATTTT.

The chain carries TRBV5-8 and TRBJ2-7; 9 nucleotides match TRBD1. The CDR3 consists of 15 residues. The V segment lost 1 base and the J segment 1 base; nucleotides outside the gene matches: 3. Germline V gene data show CDR1 as SGHTS and CDR2 as YDEGEE. The CDR3 DNA sequence: TGTGCCAGCAGCTTGAACAGGGGGCTTTCCTACGAGCAGTACTTC. This sequence encodes CASSLNRGLSYEQYF.

J is TRBJ2-3 and V is TRBV18, with TRBD2 as a possible D gene (7 bases). The CDR3 has 16 amino acids. Germline V gene lookup returns CDR1 KGHSH and CDR2 LQKENI. V dropped 3 bases and J dropped 1 base, with 14 bases sitting between them. This chain's CDR3 is CASSPRRGQGTDTQYF. In nucleotides, the CDR3 is TGTGCCAGCTCACCGAGGCGGGGGCAAGGCACAGATACGCAGTATTTT.

This chain uses TRBV4-2 with TRBJ1-5; 10 positions agree with TRBD1. Trimming cost V 4 bases and J 2 bases; bases outside gene matches: 11. The CDR3 runs 18 residues. Germline CDR1 LGHNA, CDR2 YNFKEQ. The CDR3 sequence: CASSRGQGTDLGNQPQHF. Written as DNA, the CDR3 is TGTGCCAGCAGCCGGGGACAGGGGACCGATTTGGGCAATCAGCCCCAGCATTTT.

The rearrangement joins TRBV19 to TRBJ2-3; TRBD2 matches at 11 bases. Germline loops: CDR1 LNHDA, CDR2 SQIVND (reference sequence). J was trimmed by 2 bases and V by 5 bases; bases with no gene match: 3. The CDR3 contains 15 residues. The CDR3 nucleotides are TGTGCCAGTAGTCCGACTAGCGGGGTCACAGATACGCAGTATTTT. It codes for CASSPTSGVTDTQYF.

J is TRBJ2-2 and V is TRBV5-1; TRBD1 agrees at 9 bases. V dropped 4 bases and J dropped 7; count of bases not matched to a gene: 8. The germline CDR1 and CDR2 sequences are SGHRS and YFSETQ. The CDR3 covers 15 residues. CDR3 sequence (DNA): TGCGCCAGCAGCATCGGACAGGGGAAGGGCGGGGAGCTGTTTTTT. This codes for CASSIGQGKGGELFF.

CDR3 sequence reads: CASRDDRGRVDTEAFF. CDR3 in DNA: TGCGCCAGCAGAGACGACAGGGGGCGTGTGGACACTGAAGCTTTCTTT. This rearrangement joins TRBV5-1 to TRBJ1-1; 10 bases are a match to TRBD1. The CDR3 spans 16 residues. The germline gives CDR1 SGHRS, CDR2 YFSETQ. V gave up 5 bases and J gave up 3 bases; unmatched junction bases: 10. The variable domain in full, with the rest retrieved from reference TRBV5-1 and TRBJ1-1, is KAGVTQTPRYLIKTRGQQVTLSCSPISGHRSVSWYQQTPGQGLQFLFEYFSETQRNKGNFPGRFSGRQFSNSRSEMNVSTLELGDSALYLCASRDDRGRVDTEAFFGQGTRLTVV.

This chain uses TRBV5-5 with TRBJ2-5; D is ambiguous. With 0 bases removed from V and 5 bases from J, the gap between germline ends came to 8 bases. Germline V gene data show CDR1 as SGHKS and CDR2 as YYEKEE (reference sequence). The CDR3 consists of 13 residues. CDR3 protein: CASSLGPEETQYF. CDR3 nucleotides: TGTGCCAGCAGCTTGGGACCGGAGGAGACCCAGTACTTC.

The rearrangement uses TRBV9 and TRBJ2-7; D perhaps matches TRBD2 (6 bases). Trimming cost V 4 bases and J 7 bases, with 12 bases left between them. The CDR3 is 12 amino acids. CDR1 SGDLS and CDR2 YYNGEE come from the germline V gene. This CDR3 reads CASSPGGKEQYF. The CDR3 DNA is TGTGCCAGCAGCCCCGGGGGAAAAGAGCAGTACTTC.

The gene calls are TRBV10-1 and TRBJ2-3; 10 bases agree with TRBD1. Trimming cost V 7 bases and J 4 bases; bases outside gene matches: 2. The germline V gene encodes CDR1 WNHNN and CDR2 SYGVQD (reference sequence). The length of the CDR3 is 13 residues. The CDR3 DNA reads TGCGCCAGCACCGGACAGGGGGCAGATACGCAGTATTTT. Translating gives CASTGQGADTQYF.

This sequence joins TRBV28 and TRBJ2-1; perhaps TRBD2 as D (7 bases). Trimming took 8 bases from V and 3 from J, leaving 11 bases between them. Germline values: CDR1 MDHEN, CDR2 SYDVKM. The CDR3 runs 13 residues. In DNA, the CDR3 is TGTGCCAGCGGGGGGGCTGGCTACAATGAGCAGTTCTTC. The encoded protein is CASGGAGYNEQFF.

This chain links TRBV27 with TRBJ1-2, with 10 positions matching TRBD1. V shed 5 bases and J 4 bases; nucleotides not matched to a gene: 4. Germline V lookup: CDR1 MNHEY, CDR2 SMNVEV (reference sequence). There are 14 residues in the CDR3. The CDR3 sequence: CASSLRDRGYGYTF. CDR3 nucleotides: TGTGCCAGCAGTCTCCGGGACAGGGGCTATGGCTACACCTTC.

In its sample, this clone was seen once. V usage is TRBV4-2 and J usage is TRBJ2-3; 14 bases fit TRBD2. Germline loops: CDR1 LGHNA, CDR2 YNFKEQ. V dropped 4 bases and J dropped 5; count of bases not matched to a gene: 8. The CDR3 totals 17 residues. The CDR3: CASSPRTSGGLIDTQYF. Written as DNA, the CDR3 is TGTGCCAGCAGCCCTAGGACTAGCGGGGGGTTGATAGATACGCAGTATTTT.

This clone occurred once. The chain links TRBV7-2 to TRBJ2-7; 10 nucleotides match TRBD2. V gave up 3 bases and J gave up 3 bases; unmatched junction bases: 8. The CDR3 consists of 16 residues. CDR1 is SGHTA, CDR2 FQGNSA, per germline. Here the CDR3 DNA reads TGTGCCAGCAGCTTGCATAGCGGGGGGCTGGACTACGAGCAGTACTTC. It translates to CASSLHSGGLDYEQYF.

The rearrangement links TRBV28 to TRBJ1-3; TRBD1 matches 7 bases. The germline gives CDR1 MDHEN, CDR2 SYDVKM. This CDR3 has 17 amino acids. The V segment lost 6 bases and the J segment 2 bases; nucleotides outside the gene matches: 13. DNA of the CDR3: TGTGCCAGCAGCCCCCCACTGAGGGGGACAGCTGGAAACACCATATATTTT. Translated, it gives CASSPPLRGTAGNTIYF. The whole variable domain, remainder taken from reference TRBV28 and TRBJ1-3, is DVKVTQSSRYLVKRTGEKVFLECVQDMDHENMFWYRQDPGLGLRLIYFSYDVKMKEKGDIPEGYSVSREKKERFSLILESASTNQTSMYLCASSPPLRGTAGNTIYFGEGSWLTVV.

The gene calls are TRBV4-2 and TRBJ1-3; no clear D gene. The CDR3 totals 15 residues. CDR1 LGHNA and CDR2 YNFKEQ come from the germline V gene. Trimming took 4 bases from V and 2 from J, leaving 12 bases between them. The CDR3 spells CASSLNTGAGNTIYF. The CDR3 DNA follows: TGTGCCAGCAGCCTGAACACGGGAGCTGGAAACACCATATATTTT.

CDR3 region: CASSRTVTEAFF. The CDR3 region has the DNA TGTGCCAGCAGTCGGACAGTCACTGAAGCTTTCTTT. This chain joins TRBV5-4 and TRBJ1-1, with a weak D call TRBD1 (6 bases). Germline lookup yields CDR1 SGHNT and CDR2 YYREEE (reference sequence). Trimming took 5 bases from V and 4 from J, leaving 9 bases between them. CDR3 length equals 12 residues. Combining the CDR3 with reference TRBV5-4 and TRBJ1-1 gives the whole variable domain ETGVTQSPTHLIKTRGQQVTLRCSSQSGHNTVSWYQQALGQGPQFIFQYYREEENGRGNFPPRFSGLQFPNYSSELNVNALELDDSALYLCASSRTVTEAFFGQGTRLTVV.

The chain has TRBV7-9 and TRBJ1-6, with TRBD1 identical over 7 bases. The V segment lost 0 bases and the J segment 9 bases; nucleotides outside the gene matches: 14. Germline CDR1 is SEHNR and CDR2 is FQNEAQ (reference sequence). This CDR3 has 18 amino acids. CDR3 in amino acids: CASSLAFVGRGQGSPLHF. CDR3 coding DNA: TGTGCCAGCAGCTTAGCTTTTGTGGGTAGGGGGCAGGGTTCACCCCTCCACTTT.

This clone was detected ten times or more. No conserved phenylalanine or tryptophan is present at the end of the CDR3, so a read error is the likely explanation. No DNA is shown, since the ends of the CDR3 on it are uncertain; the CDR3 is the one TCRdb lists. CDR3 sequence: CSATISGILV. The chain links TRBV20-1 to TRBJ1-4; no DNA check was done on the table's D call, TRBD1. In germline, CDR1 is DFQATT, CDR2 SNEGSKA (reference sequence). A total of 10 residues make up the CDR3, ends included.

Here the CDR3 DNA reads TGTGCCTGGATGCCTGGGGACAGGTTTATCAACACCATATATTTT. Amino acid sequence: CAWMPGDRFINTIYF. The chain employs TRBV30 and TRBJ1-3, with 8 nucleotides matching TRBD1. The CDR3 is 15 residues long. The trim removed 4 bases at V and 7 bases at J, leaving 12 bases unmatched. The germline V gene has CDR1 GTSNPN and CDR2 SVGIG (reference sequence).